Included here is one TCR beta chain sequence, with context. The antigen remains unidentified. The sample is drawn from a study of OX40 agonist ivuxolimab in advanced cancers. Regarding the study as a whole: The study observed clonal expansion of CD4+ and CD8+ blood T cells by week 6 at 0.1 to 3.0 mg/kg.

A history of autoimmune disease or systemic immunosuppression excluded patients. The V gene's germline CDR1 is MDHEN and CDR2 SYDVKM. The CDR3 length is 14 residues. After removal of 6 bases from V and 9 bases from J, the junction contained 13 bases not matched to a gene. Using immunoSEQ multiplex PCR, the repertoire was profiled, and TCRdb retains in-frame clones only, with some absent. This table has roughly 70,000 clones, about 85% appearing once. The chain has TRBV28 and TRBJ2-5; TRBD2 matches 7 bases. The source was CD4+ or CD8+ T cells sorted from blood, collected in a trial of the OX40 agonist ivuxolimab. The TCR sequence derives from an adult with an advanced solid tumor such as melanoma, head and neck, liver or kidney cancer. The CDR3 DNA follows: TGTGCCAGCAGGGACGTAGCGGGCCAGACGGCCCAGTACTTC. It translates to CASRDVAGQTAQYF.